The clone carrying this T cell receptor (beta chain) has at least ten counts. These data are taken from a study of early T cells in non-severe SARS-CoV-2 infection. One entry per CDR3 protein, called by TCRdb with MiXCR from the 5' RACE reads. The table lists about 66,000 distinct CDR3 sequences, around 19% of them singletons. This CDR3 contains 15 residues. The germline V gene encodes CDR1 MRHNA and CDR2 SNTAGT. Trimming at V came to 2 bases and at J to 3 bases, leaving 3 bases not matched to a gene. Sequenced material: whole blood, taken at baseline. This chain joins TRBV6-4 and TRBJ2-2, with 7 bases identical to TRBD1. This sequence originates from an adult who was a healthcare worker with PCR-confirmed SARS-CoV-2 infection or an uninfected control (not recorded which). The CDR3 bases are TGTGCCAGCAGTGACACCGACAGGGACACCGGGGAGCTGTTTTTT. This encodes CASSDTDRDTGELFF.